This TCR beta chain was sequenced for a study of blood T cell repertoires in COVID-19. Study information: T cells, B-cell-depleted T cells, or PBMCs supplied cDNA or gDNA.

Between the trimmed V and J ends, which lost 5 bases and 6 bases, there was a span of 13 bases. The CDR3 loop spans 13 amino acids. Looked up from germline, CDR1 is LGHDT and CDR2 is YNNKEL (reference sequence). The assay was immunoSEQ multiplex PCR, and TCRdb's table has in-frame clones only and misses some. The table records about 68,000 clones, more than 85% of them present only once. This rearrangement joins TRBV3-1 (or the pseudogene TRBV3-2) to TRBJ1-2; maybe TRBD1 (6 bases). The sequenced sample was peripheral blood. The receptor's source is a man aged 35 to 55 with COVID-19, enrolled during active disease. The CDR3 protein is CASSSDRANGYTF. The CDR3 DNA reads TGTGCCAGCAGCTCGGACAGAGCTAATGGCTACACCTTC.